The table lists the clone carrying this T cell receptor beta chain with a count of one. During active infection, Seattle patients enrolled and were then monitored through disease. The data belong to a study of blood T cell repertoires in COVID-19. The authors' processing: It was from reference gene primer amplification that nucleated cell counts were estimated. Generated by immunoSEQ multiplex PCR, the TCRdb table keeps only in-frame clones and is missing some. V, J and clone size reflect that table, while D and trimming were determined from the DNA. The sample consists of 200,000 to 250,000 clones, approximately 86% of them appearing once. V lost 4 bases, J lost 2 bases, and 12 bases lay in between. The length of the CDR3 is 14 residues. Germline CDR1 reads SGHNT; CDR2 reads YYREEE (reference sequence).

Source material: peripheral blood. The rearrangement uses TRBV5-4 and TRBJ1-2, with D possibly TRBD1 on 6 matching bases. This clonotype originated in a woman aged 25 to 45 with COVID-19, enrolled during active disease. This CDR3 is CASSLQGPNYGYTF. CDR3 DNA: TGTGCCAGCAGCCTACAGGGCCCCAACTATGGCTACACCTTC.